The present entry profiles one TCR beta chain with its context. Following a re-call of the 5' RACE reads, TCRdb has one entry per CDR3 protein and lacks DNA. The repertoire table contains 150,000 to 200,000 distinct CDR3 sequences. This entry is derived from a study of monozygotic twins with inflammatory bowel disease. This CDR3 contains 14 residues. Germline CDR1 reads ENHRY; CDR2 reads SYGVKD. Whole blood supplied total RNA, and T cells were not sorted. The origin of this receptor is a human donor with ulcerative colitis or Crohn's disease, or a healthy co-twin of an affected twin (not recorded which). Sample: blood. The chain carries TRBV10-3 and TRBJ2-3; TCRdb outputs TRBD2, but without DNA this stays unchecked. The CDR3 loop is CAISESSRGDTQYF.